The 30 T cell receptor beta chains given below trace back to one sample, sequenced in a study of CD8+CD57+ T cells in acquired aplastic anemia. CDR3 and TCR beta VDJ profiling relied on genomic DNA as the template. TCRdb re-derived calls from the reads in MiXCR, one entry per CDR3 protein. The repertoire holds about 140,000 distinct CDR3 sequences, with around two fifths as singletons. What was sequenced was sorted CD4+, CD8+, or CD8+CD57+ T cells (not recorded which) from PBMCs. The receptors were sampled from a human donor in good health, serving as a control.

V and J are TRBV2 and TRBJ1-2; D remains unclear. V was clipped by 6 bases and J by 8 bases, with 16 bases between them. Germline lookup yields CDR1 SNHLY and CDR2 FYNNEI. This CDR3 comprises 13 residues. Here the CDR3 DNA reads TGTGCCAGCAGCCAAGCGCCGCCGCAAGGCTACACCTTC. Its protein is CASSQAPPQGYTF. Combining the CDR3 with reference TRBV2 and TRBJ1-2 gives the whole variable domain EPEVTQTPSHQVTQMGQEVILRCVPISNHLYFYWYRQILGQKVEFLVSFYNNEISEKSEIFDDQFSVERPDGSNFTLKIRSTKLEDSAMYFCASSQAPPQGYTFGSGTRLTVV.

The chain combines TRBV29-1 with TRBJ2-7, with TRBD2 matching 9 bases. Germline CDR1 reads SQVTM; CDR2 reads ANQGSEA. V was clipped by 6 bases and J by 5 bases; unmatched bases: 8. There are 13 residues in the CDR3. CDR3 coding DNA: TGCAGCGTGGTGGCGGGAGGGTTCCACGAGCAGTACTTC. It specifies CSVVAGGFHEQYF.

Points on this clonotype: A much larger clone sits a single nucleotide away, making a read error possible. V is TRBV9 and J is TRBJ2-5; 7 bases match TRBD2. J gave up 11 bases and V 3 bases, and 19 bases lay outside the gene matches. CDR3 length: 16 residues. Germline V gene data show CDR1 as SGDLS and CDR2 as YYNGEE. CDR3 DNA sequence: TGTGCCAGCAGCGCCTATAGCGGGCACACCTACAATGAGCAGTACTTC. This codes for CASSAYSGHTYNEQYF.

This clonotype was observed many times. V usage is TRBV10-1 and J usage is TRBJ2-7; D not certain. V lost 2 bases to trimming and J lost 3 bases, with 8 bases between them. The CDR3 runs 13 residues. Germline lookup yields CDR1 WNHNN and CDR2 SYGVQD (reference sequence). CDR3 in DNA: TGCGCCAGCAGTGAGGGGCAGGACTACGAGCAGTACTTC. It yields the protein CASSEGQDYEQYF.

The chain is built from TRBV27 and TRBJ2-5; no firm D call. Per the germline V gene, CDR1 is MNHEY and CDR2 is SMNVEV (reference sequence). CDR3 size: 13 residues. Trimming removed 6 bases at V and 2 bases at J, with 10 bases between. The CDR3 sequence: CASSLALQETQYF. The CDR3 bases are TGTGCCAGCAGCTTGGCCCTACAAGAGACCCAGTACTTC.

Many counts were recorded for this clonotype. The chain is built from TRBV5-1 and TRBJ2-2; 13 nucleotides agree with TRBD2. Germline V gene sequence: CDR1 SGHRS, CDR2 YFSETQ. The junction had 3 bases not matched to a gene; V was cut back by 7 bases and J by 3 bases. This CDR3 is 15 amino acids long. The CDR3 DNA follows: TGCGCCAGCCGCGGACTAGCGGGAGACACCGGGGAGCTGTTTTTT. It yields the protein CASRGLAGDTGELFF. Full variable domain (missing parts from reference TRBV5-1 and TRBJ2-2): KAGVTQTPRYLIKTRGQQVTLSCSPISGHRSVSWYQQTPGQGLQFLFEYFSETQRNKGNFPGRFSGRQFSNSRSEMNVSTLELGDSALYLCASRGLAGDTGELFFGEGSRLTVL.

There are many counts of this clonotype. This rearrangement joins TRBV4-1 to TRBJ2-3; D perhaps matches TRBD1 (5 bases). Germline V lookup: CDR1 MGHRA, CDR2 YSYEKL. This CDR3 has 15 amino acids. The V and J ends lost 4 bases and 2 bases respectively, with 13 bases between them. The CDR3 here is CASSLQVGVTDTQYF. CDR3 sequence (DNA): TGCGCCAGCAGCCTTCAAGTAGGGGTCACAGATACGCAGTATTTT.

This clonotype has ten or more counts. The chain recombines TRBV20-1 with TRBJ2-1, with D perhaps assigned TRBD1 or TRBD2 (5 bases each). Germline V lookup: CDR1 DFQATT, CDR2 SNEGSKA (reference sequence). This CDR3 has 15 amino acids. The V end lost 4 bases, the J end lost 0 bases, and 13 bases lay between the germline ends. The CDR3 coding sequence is TGCAGTGCTATGGGGGTCCCGAGCTCCTACAATGAGCAGTTCTTC. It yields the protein CSAMGVPSSYNEQFF.

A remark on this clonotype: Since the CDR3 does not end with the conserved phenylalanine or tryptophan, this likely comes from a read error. The CDR3 DNA is TGTGCCAGCAGTGAAGATGGGGGGGCTCAGCATCTT. This translates into CASSEDGGAQHL. The V call is TRBV2, the J call TRBJ1-5, with D tentatively TRBD1 (6 bases). The CDR3 spans 12 residues. Trimming shortened V by 1 base and J by 13 bases, and 11 bases separated the two germline ends. Germline V gene lookup returns CDR1 SNHLY and CDR2 FYNNEI.

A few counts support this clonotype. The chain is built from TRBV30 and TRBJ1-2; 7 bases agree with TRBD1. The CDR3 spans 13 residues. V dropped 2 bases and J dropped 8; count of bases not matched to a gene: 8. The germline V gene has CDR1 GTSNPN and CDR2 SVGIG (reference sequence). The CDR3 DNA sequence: TGTGCCTGGAGTTTCAGACAGGGAGAGGGCTACACCTTC. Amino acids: CAWSFRQGEGYTF.

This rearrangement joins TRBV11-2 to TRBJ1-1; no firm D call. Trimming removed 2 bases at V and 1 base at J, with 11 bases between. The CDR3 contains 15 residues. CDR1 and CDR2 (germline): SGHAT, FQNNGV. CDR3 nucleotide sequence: TGTGCCAGCAGCTTAAGCGCCCTACCGAACACTGAAGCTTTCTTT. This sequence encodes CASSLSALPNTEAFF.

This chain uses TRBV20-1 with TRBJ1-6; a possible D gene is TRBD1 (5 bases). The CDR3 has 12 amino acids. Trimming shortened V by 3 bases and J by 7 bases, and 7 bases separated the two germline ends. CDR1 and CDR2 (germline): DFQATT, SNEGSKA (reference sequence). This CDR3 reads CSARAGNSPLHF. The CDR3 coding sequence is TGCAGTGCTAGGGCAGGGAATTCACCCCTCCACTTT.

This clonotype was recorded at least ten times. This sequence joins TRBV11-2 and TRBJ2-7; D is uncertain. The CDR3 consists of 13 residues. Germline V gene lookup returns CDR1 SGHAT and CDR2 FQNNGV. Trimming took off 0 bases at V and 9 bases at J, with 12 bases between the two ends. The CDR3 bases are TGTGCCAGCAGCTTAGATCCCCTCTTTGGGCAGTACTTC. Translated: CASSLDPLFGQYF.

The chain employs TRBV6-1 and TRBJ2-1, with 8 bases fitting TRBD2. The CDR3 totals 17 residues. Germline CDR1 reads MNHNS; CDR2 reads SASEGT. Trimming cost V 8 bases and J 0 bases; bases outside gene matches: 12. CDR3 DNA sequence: TGTGCCAGCGAGGTACACCGGGGGGGATACTCCTACAATGAGCAGTTCTTC. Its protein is CASEVHRGGYSYNEQFF.

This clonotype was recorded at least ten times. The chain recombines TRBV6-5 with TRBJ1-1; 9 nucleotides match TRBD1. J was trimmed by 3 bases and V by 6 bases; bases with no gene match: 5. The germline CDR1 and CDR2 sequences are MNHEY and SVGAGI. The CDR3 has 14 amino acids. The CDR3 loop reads CASRGGQGYTEAFF. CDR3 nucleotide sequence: TGTGCCAGCAGGGGGGGACAGGGATACACTGAAGCTTTCTTT.

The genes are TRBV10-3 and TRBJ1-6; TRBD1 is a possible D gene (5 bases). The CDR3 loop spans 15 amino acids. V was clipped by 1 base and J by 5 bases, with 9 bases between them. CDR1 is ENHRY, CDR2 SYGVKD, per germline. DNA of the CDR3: TGTGCCATCAGTGAGTTGGGGCAGCATAATTCACCCCTCCACTTT. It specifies CAISELGQHNSPLHF.

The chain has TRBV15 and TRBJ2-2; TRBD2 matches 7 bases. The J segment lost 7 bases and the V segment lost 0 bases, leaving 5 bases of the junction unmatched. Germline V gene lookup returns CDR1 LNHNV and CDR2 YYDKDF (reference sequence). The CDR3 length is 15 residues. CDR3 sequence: CATSREVGRDGELFF. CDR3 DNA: TGTGCCACCAGCAGAGAAGTAGGGAGGGACGGGGAGCTGTTTTTT.

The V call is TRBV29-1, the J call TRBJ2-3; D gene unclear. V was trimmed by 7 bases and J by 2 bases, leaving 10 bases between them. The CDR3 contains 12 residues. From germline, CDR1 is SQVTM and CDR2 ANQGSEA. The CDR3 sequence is CSGQATTDTQYF. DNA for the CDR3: TGCAGCGGGCAGGCGACCACAGATACGCAGTATTTT.

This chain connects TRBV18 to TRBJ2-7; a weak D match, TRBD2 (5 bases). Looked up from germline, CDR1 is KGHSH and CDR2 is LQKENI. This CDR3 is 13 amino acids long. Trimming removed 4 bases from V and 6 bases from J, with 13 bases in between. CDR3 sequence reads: CASSLRLGSEQYF. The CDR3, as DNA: TGTGCCAGCTCACTCCGGTTGGGGAGCGAGCAGTACTTC.

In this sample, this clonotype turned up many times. CDR3 bases: TGCGCCAGCAGCCAAGACACGGCTGGGGTAAATTCACCCCTCCACTTT. It is translated as CASSQDTAGVNSPLHF. The chain is built from TRBV4-1 and TRBJ1-6; D remains ambiguous. CDR3 length equals 16 residues. With 0 bases removed from V and 7 bases from J, the gap between germline ends came to 13 bases. CDR1 and CDR2 (germline): MGHRA, YSYEKL.

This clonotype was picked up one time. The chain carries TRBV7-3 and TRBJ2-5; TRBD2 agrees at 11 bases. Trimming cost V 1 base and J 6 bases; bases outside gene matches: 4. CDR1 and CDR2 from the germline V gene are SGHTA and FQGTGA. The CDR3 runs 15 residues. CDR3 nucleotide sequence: TGTGCCAGCAGCTTAAGTACTAGCGGGAGACAGACCCAGTACTTC. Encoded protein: CASSLSTSGRQTQYF. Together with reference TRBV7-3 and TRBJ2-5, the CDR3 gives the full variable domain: GAGVSQTPSNKVTEKGKYVELRCDPISGHTALYWYRQSLGQGPEFLIYFQGTGAADDSGLPNDRFFAVRPEGSVSTLKIQRTERGDSAVYLCASSLSTSGRQTQYFGPGTRLLVL.

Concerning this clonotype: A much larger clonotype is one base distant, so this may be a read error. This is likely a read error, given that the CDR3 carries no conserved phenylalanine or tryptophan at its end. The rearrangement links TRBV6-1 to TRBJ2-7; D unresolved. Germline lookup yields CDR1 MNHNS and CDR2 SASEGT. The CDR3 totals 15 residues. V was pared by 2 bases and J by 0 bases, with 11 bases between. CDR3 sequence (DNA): TGTGCCAGCAGTGAATTCACAGCGAGCTCCTACGAGCAGTACCTC. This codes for CASSEFTASSYEQYL.

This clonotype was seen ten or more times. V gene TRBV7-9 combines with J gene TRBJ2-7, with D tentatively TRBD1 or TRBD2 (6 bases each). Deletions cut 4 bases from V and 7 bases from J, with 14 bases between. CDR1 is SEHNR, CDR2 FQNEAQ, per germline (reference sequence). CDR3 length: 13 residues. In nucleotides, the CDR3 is TGTGCCAGCAGCTCGAGGGGGGTCTTAGAGCAGTACTTC. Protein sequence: CASSSRGVLEQYF.

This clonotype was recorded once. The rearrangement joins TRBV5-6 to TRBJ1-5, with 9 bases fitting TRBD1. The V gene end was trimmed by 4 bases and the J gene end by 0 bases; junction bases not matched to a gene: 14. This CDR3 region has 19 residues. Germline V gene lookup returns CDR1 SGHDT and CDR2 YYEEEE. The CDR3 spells CASSGGPGQGKYSNQPQHF. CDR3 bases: TGTGCCAGCAGCGGGGGGCCGGGACAGGGCAAATATAGCAATCAGCCCCAGCATTTT.

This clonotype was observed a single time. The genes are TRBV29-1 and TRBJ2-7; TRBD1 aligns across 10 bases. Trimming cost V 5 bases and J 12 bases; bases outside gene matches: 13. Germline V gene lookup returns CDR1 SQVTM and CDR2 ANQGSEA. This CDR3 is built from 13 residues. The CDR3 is CSVFRAGTGVRYF. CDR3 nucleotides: TGCAGCGTTTTCAGGGCCGGGACAGGGGTTCGGTACTTC.

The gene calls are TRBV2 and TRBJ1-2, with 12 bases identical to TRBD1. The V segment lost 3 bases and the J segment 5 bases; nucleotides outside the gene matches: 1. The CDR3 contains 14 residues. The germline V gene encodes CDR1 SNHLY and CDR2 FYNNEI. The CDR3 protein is CASSEGQGAYGYTF. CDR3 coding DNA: TGTGCCAGCAGTGAGGGACAGGGGGCGTATGGCTACACCTTC.

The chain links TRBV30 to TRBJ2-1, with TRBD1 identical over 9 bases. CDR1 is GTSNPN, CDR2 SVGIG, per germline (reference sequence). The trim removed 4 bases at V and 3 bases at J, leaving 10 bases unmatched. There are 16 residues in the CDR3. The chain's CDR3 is CAWTKDRTGVYNEQFF. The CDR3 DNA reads TGTGCCTGGACCAAGGACAGGACAGGGGTCTACAATGAGCAGTTCTTC. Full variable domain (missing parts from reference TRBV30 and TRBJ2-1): SQTIHQWPATLVQPVGSPLSLECTVEGTSNPNLYWYRQAAGRGLQLLFYSVGIGQISSEVPQNLSASRPQDRQFILSSKKLLLSDSGFYLCAWTKDRTGVYNEQFFGPGTRLTVL.

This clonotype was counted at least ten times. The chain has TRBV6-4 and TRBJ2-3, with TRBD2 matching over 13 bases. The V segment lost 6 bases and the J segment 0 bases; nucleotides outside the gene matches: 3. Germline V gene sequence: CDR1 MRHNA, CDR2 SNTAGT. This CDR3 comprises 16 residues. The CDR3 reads CASSGLAGVSTDTQYF. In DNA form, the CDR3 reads TGTGCCAGCAGCGGACTAGCGGGGGTGAGCACAGATACGCAGTATTTT.

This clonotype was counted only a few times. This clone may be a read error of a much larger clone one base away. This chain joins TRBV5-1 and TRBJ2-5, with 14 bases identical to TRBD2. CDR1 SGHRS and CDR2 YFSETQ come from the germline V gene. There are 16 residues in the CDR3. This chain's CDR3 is CAGSPGTSGSRETQYF. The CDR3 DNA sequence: TGCGCCGGCAGCCCGGGGACTAGCGGGAGTAGAGAGACCCAGTACTTC.

CDR3 DNA sequence: TGCAGCGTTGACCATAATGAGCAGTTCTTC. Its protein is CSVDHNEQFF. This rearrangement joins TRBV29-1 to TRBJ2-1; unclear D gene. This CDR3 has 10 residues. V shed 3 bases and J shed 7 bases, with 4 bases lying between them. CDR1 is SQVTM and CDR2 is ANQGSEA in the germline V gene.